These T cell receptor beta chains were read from a single sample in a study of T cell repertoires in cytomegalovirus infection. TCRdb fed the reads into MiXCR, producing one record per CDR3 protein. The table includes roughly 320,000 distinct CDR3 sequences, around 10% detected once. Sequencing was done on a sample of PBMCs. The receptors here all came from a human donor in good health (CMV status not recorded). Some clones in this sample may be carry-over from other donors' samples. CDR3s include the opening cysteine and the closing phenylalanine or tryptophan. D genes are given only for firm matches. Clone size, where shown, is once, few, many, or a class for clones that have expanded.

>TRBV20-1|few|TRBJ2-4|TRBD2
TGCAGTGCTCCCGAAGCGGGGGGCGCTCCCATTCAGTACTTC
CSAPEAGGAPIQYF
>TRBV19|-|TRBJ1-1|TRBD1
TGTGCCAGTAGTTGGGGGACAGGGGACACTGAAGCTTTCTTT
CASSWGTGDTEAFF
>TRBV29-1|-|TRBJ1-4|-
TGCAGCGTTGCGGGACGCCCATCTGAAAAACTGTTTTTT
CSVAGRPSEKLFF
>TRBV5-1|once|TRBJ1-1|TRBD1
TGCGCCAGCAGCACGTCCCGGGACAGGGGGCCTGAAGCTTTCTTT
CASSTSRDRGPEAFF
>TRBV5-8|many|TRBJ2-1|TRBD2
TGTGCCAGCAGCTCCGGGGGGACCAGCTCCTACAATGAGCAGTTCTTC
CASSSGGTSSYNEQFF
>TRBV28|few|TRBJ2-6|-
TGTGCCAGCAGTACCACAGGGAAAGGGGCCAACGTCCTGACTTTC
CASSTTGKGANVLTF
>TRBV28|-|TRBJ1-1|TRBD1
TGTGCCAGCAGTATGACAGGGCTCACTGAAGCTTTCTTT
CASSMTGLTEAFF
>TRBV2|many|TRBJ1-5|-
TGTGCCAGCAGGACCCAATTTGGAAGCAATCAGCCCCAGCATTTT
CASRTQFGSNQPQHF
>TRBV12-3/TRBV12-4|-|TRBJ2-1|TRBD1
TGTGCCAGCAGTTTAGGACAGGGTTACTCTTCCAGGCAGTTCTTC
CASSLGQGYSSRQFF
>TRBV6-5|-|TRBJ1-5|-
TGTGCCAGCAGTTTTGACAGGACTCAGCCCCAGCATTTT
CASSFDRTQPQHF
>TRBV19|-|TRBJ1-1|-
TGTGCCAGTGGGGGCTTCCCCAACTCCCACACTGAAGCTTTCTTT
CASGGFPNSHTEAFF
>TRBV27|few|TRBJ2-3|TRBD2
TGTGCCAGCAGCCGGCCTAGCGGGGTTGGAGATACGCAGTATTTT
CASSRPSGVGDTQYF
>TRBV2|many|TRBJ2-2|-
TGTGCCAGCAGTGAAATAAGCCGGACCGGGGAGCTGTTTTTT
CASSEISRTGELFF